Below are 9 T cell receptor beta chains sequenced from a single sample in a study of blood T cell repertoires in COVID-19 (TCRdb year 2020). Library preparation used the immunoSEQ multiplex PCR assay. TCRdb took over this immuneACCESS table, retaining in-frame rearrangements with V and J assigned. Such tables are incomplete; in checked studies, under half of the missing clones stem from an unresolved V gene, and the remainder is unexplained. The sample data list over 150,000 clones, and 65% to 80% of these were observed just once. The leading ten clones occupy 9.5% to 15% of the sample. Sequencing used peripheral blood. The receptors shown here come from a woman aged 45 to 65 with acute or convalescent COVID-19.

This clone has only a few counts. For the CDR3, the DNA is TGTGCCAGCAGCGCCACAGGGTCGAGTCCGACTACCTACGAGCAGTACTTC. Protein product: CASSATGSSPTTYEQYF. The V and J genes are TRBV7-8 and TRBJ2-7, with TRBD1 as a possible D gene (6 bases). The CDR3 totals 17 residues. Germline V gene data show CDR1 as SGHVS and CDR2 as FQNEAQ. Trimming left V 5 bases short and J 2 bases short, with 22 bases between.

The chain links TRBV9 to TRBJ2-5; TRBD2 might be the D (7 bases). V lost 0 bases and J lost 4, with 10 bases in between. The germline CDR1 and CDR2 sequences are SGDLS and YYNGEE. The CDR3 sequence is 14 residues long. The CDR3 loop is CASSVVGGPETQYF. CDR3 nucleotide sequence: TGTGCCAGCAGCGTAGTCGGGGGGCCAGAGACCCAGTACTTC.

This chain uses TRBV4-3 with TRBJ2-3, with TRBD2 identical over 9 bases. Looked up from germline, CDR1 is LGHNA and CDR2 is YSLEER. The CDR3 totals 16 residues. The trim removed 0 bases at V and 2 bases at J, leaving 3 bases unmatched. The DNA for the CDR3 is TGCGCCAGCAGCCAAGACGCTAGCGGGAACACAGATACGCAGTATTTT. It codes for CASSQDASGNTDTQYF.

The J gene is TRBJ2-7, the V gene TRBV19; D might be TRBD1 (5 bases). Germline values: CDR1 LNHDA, CDR2 SQIVND (reference sequence). Trimming shortened V by 6 bases and J by 3 bases, and 18 bases separated the two germline ends. The CDR3 is 15 amino acids. The CDR3 nucleotides read TGTGCCAGTAGCCCGACAGCCGAAGCCTTCTACGAGCAGTACTTC. It translates to CASSPTAEAFYEQYF.

The V call is TRBV3-1 (or the pseudogene TRBV3-2), the J call TRBJ1-6; 8 nucleotides agree with TRBD1. CDR3 length: 17 amino acids. Germline CDR1 LGHDT, CDR2 YNNKEL (reference sequence). With V trimmed by 3 bases and J by 2 bases, 6 bases remained unmatched. In nucleotides, the CDR3 is TGTGCCAGCAGCCAGTCGCAGGGGGCGCCCTATAATTCACCCCTCCACTTT. Protein: CASSQSQGAPYNSPLHF.

The chain carries TRBV20-1 and TRBJ2-7, with D perhaps matching TRBD2 (7 bases). CDR3 length: 11 amino acids. Looked up from germline, CDR1 is DFQATT and CDR2 is SNEGSKA (reference sequence). The ends were cut back, 4 bases at V and 5 bases at J, with 9 bases in the middle. The CDR3 region is CSAKGGNEQYF. In DNA form, the CDR3 reads TGCAGTGCTAAGGGGGGGAACGAGCAGTACTTC.

The chain has TRBV21-1 and TRBJ2-7; the table's D call TRBD2 went unverified against the DNA. TRBV21-1 is termed a pseudogene. This CDR3 spans 12 amino acids. This CDR3 reads CASIEGRYEQYF. The CDR3 DNA follows: TGTGCCAGCATTGAGGGTAGGTACGAGCAGTACTTC.

The chain couples TRBV28 to TRBJ2-7; TRBD1 matches 9 bases. This CDR3 has 17 amino acids. J gave up 3 bases and V 4 bases, and 13 bases lay outside the gene matches. Germline V gene lookup returns CDR1 MDHEN and CDR2 SYDVKM. Here the CDR3 DNA reads TGTGCCAGCAGTTCTCCGGGACAGGGCAAACAATTCTACGAGCAGTACTTC. Translation gives CASSSPGQGKQFYEQYF.

The chain carries TRBV18 and TRBJ2-7; D is possibly TRBD1 (5 bases). CDR1 KGHSH and CDR2 LQKENI come from the germline V gene. V shed 5 bases and J shed 3 bases, with 11 bases lying between them. This CDR3 spans 13 amino acids. CDR3 residues: CASSVGANYEQYF. The CDR3 nucleotides read TGTGCCAGCTCAGTTGGGGCTAACTACGAGCAGTACTTC.